The clone carrying this T cell receptor beta chain turned up a few times. Trimming at V came to 2 bases and at J to 11 bases, leaving 8 bases not matched to a gene. Germline V gives CDR1 MNHEY, CDR2 SVGEGT. The CDR3 runs 13 residues. In the original processing: Amplification of reference gene primers provided the estimated nucleated cell counts. TCRdb keeps only in-frame clones here, not all; method: immunoSEQ multiplex PCR. Clone size and V and J calls were adopted from that table, with D and trimming inferred from the DNA. The sample records about 55,000 clones, almost 85% being singletons. The data originate from a study of blood T cell repertoires in COVID-19. As for the study in general: Samples representing acute and convalescent COVID-19 were sourced from the United States, Italy and Spain. In each case, the material was cDNA or gDNA derived from T cells, B-cell-depleted T cells, or PBMCs.

The clonotype comes from a human donor in a cohort sampled during active COVID-19. V usage is TRBV6-2 or TRBV6-3 and J usage is TRBJ1-1; 7 bases line up with TRBD1. Specimen: peripheral blood. The chain's CDR3 is CASSYVSDRAAFF. The CDR3 DNA is TGTGCCAGCAGTTACGTGAGTGACAGGGCGGCTTTCTTT.